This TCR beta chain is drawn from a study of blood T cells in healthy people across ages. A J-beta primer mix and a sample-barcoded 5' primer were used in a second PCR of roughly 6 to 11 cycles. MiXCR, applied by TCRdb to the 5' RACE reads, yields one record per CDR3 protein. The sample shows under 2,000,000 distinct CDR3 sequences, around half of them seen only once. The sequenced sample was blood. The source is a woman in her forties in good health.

The CDR3 DNA reads TGTGCCAGCAGTTTCGACCATCAACAGGGTTTTGGTGGTACGCAGTATTTT. Translating it yields CASSFDHQQGFGGTQYF. The V call is TRBV27, the J call TRBJ2-3, with D perhaps matching TRBD1 (6 bases). Germline V lookup: CDR1 MNHEY, CDR2 SMNVEV (reference sequence). V was clipped by 3 bases and J by 8 bases, with 24 bases between them. The CDR3 loop spans 17 amino acids.